These T cell receptor beta chains were read from a single sample in a study of cytomegalovirus exposure and HLA in healthy donors. This table comes from immunoSEQ multiplex PCR, and its TCRdb copy is limited to in-frame clones, with some not included. Here the sample spans over 250,000 clones, about nine tenths being singletons. The material sequenced was PBMCs. Every receptor here comes from a man aged 40-49 years in good health and CMV-seropositive. CDR3s include the opening cysteine and the closing phenylalanine or tryptophan. The D gene is left open where the match is weak. Rows may omit the clone size; those that give it use once, few, many or a size class.

TRBJ1-5 TRBV28 NA NA TGTGCCAGCAGCCTCAATCAGCCCCAGCATTTT CASSLNQPQHF
TRBJ2-7 TRBV6-5 NA TRBD2 TGTGCCAGCAGTGGGGTAGCGGGCCTGTCCTACGAGCAGTACTTC CASSGVAGLSYEQYF
TRBJ2-3 TRBV5-3 NA NA TGTGCCAGAAGCTTAAAACACGAGCGGGTCAACACAGATACGCAGTATTTT CARSLKHERVNTDTQYF
TRBJ1-5 TRBV6-4 NA NA TGTGCCAGCAGCTCCAGGGGAAGGAGCAATCAGCCCCAGCATTTT CASSSRGRSNQPQHF
TRBJ2-3 TRBV27 NA NA TGTGCCAGCAGTTTATTATATAGCGGCTCCACAGATACGCAGTATTTT CASSLLYSGSTDTQYF
TRBJ2-7 TRBV4-3 NA TRBD1 TGCGCCAGCAGCCAAGACGGGACAGGGACCTACGAGCAGTACTTC CASSQDGTGTYEQYF
TRBJ1-2 TRBV12-5 once NA TGTGCTAGTGGTTTGTCAGGGGCATCCTATGGCTACACCTTC CASGLSGASYGYTF
TRBJ2-7 TRBV6-1 NA TRBD2 TGTGCCAGCAGTGATAAACCTAGCGGGACTTCCTACGAGCAGTACTTC CASSDKPSGTSYEQYF
TRBJ2-5 TRBV27 NA TRBD1 TGTGCCAGCATGCTTTCAGGGGGTTGGGAGACCCAGTACTTC CASMLSGGWETQYF
TRBJ2-1 TRBV9 NA NA TGTGCCAGCAGCCGACCGGGGGGCACCTACAATGAGCAGTTCTTC CASSRPGGTYNEQFF
TRBJ2-7 TRBV11-2 NA TRBD2 TGTGCCAGCAGCCGCTTAGCGGGAGTCTCCTACGAGCAGTACTTC CASSRLAGVSYEQYF
TRBJ1-1 TRBV6-5 NA TRBD1 TGTGCCAGCAGTTCTCCGGGACAGGGTTACTCTGAAGCTTTCTTT CASSSPGQGYSEAFF
TRBJ2-7 TRBV4-1 NA NA TGCGCCAGCAGCCAAGTAGCGGACTACGAGCAGTACTTC CASSQVADYEQYF
TRBJ2-3 TRBV11-3 NA NA TGTGCCAGCAGCTTAGATCGTCCGGGGTCGGGAGTCACAGATACGCAGTATTTT CASSLDRPGSGVTDTQYF
TRBJ1-5 TRBV5-8 NA TRBD1 TGTGCCAGCAGCCCGGGACAGGGTCGGAATCAGCCCCAGCATTTT CASSPGQGRNQPQHF
TRBJ2-2 TRBV27 once TRBD2 TGTGCCAGCAGTTTTTGGACTAGCGGGAGAGCCGGGGAGCTGTTTTTT CASSFWTSGRAGELFF
TRBJ1-5 TRBV6-6 NA TRBD1 TGTGCCAGCAGACGGGGGGACAGGATTAGCAATCAGCCCCAGCATTTT CASRRGDRISNQPQHF
TRBJ1-2 TRBV29-1 NA TRBD1 TGCAGCGTTTCTCAGGGGGCTAATGGCTACACCTTC CSVSQGANGYTF
TRBJ2-7 TRBV5-6 NA TRBD2 TGTGCCAGCAGCCCCCCTAGCGGCCCCCGCTACGAGCAGTACTTC CASSPPSGPRYEQYF
TRBJ1-1 TRBV15 NA TRBD1 TGTGCCACCAGCAGCCGGAGGACAGGGGGCTCTGAAGCTTTCTTT CATSSRRTGGSEAFF
TRBJ2-1 TRBV14 NA TRBD2 TGTGCCAGCAGCAATCGACTAGCGGGAGGCTACAATGAGCAGTTCTTC CASSNRLAGGYNEQFF
TRBJ2-7 TRBV2 NA NA TGTGCCAGCAGTGGAGGGACTTTTGTCCCATACGAGCAGTACTTC CASSGGTFVPYEQYF
TRBJ2-7 TRBV6-5 NA TRBD1 TGTGCCAGCAGTTGGACAGGCTACGAGCAGTACTTC CASSWTGYEQYF
TRBJ1-1 TRBV5-4 few NA TGTGCCAGCAGCGGAGTAGGGGGAAAGGCTGAAGCTTTCTTT CASSGVGGKAEAFF
TRBJ2-3 TRBV4-3 NA TRBD2 TGCGCCAGCAGCCAAGGGGGGGAGGGCAGGGCAGATACGCAGTATTTT CASSQGGEGRADTQYF
TRBJ2-7 TRBV7-2 NA TRBD1 TGTGCCAGCAGCTTAGGACAGGGGCGCCACTACGAGCAGTACTTC CASSLGQGRHYEQYF
TRBJ2-4 TRBV28 NA NA TGTGCCAGCAGTTTAGGGAGTGGCGGAAACATTCAGTACTTC CASSLGSGGNIQYF
TRBJ1-1 TRBV7-3 many NA TGTGCCAGCAGCTTAATCGGGAGGGGCACTGAAGCTTTCTTT CASSLIGRGTEAFF
TRBJ1-1 TRBV5-5 NA NA TGTGCCAGCAGCTTGTGGGGAGGGCAGAACACTGAAGCTTTCTTT CASSLWGGQNTEAFF
TRBJ1-2 TRBV7-9 NA NA TGTGCCAGCAGCTTAGCCCAGACCCTAGACTATGGCTACACCTTC CASSLAQTLDYGYTF